This T cell receptor beta chain was profiled in a study of cytomegalovirus exposure and HLA in healthy donors. This clone was recorded a few times. Its antigen is unidentified. Primers for the PCR totalled 60 Vbeta and 13 Jbeta. Method: immunoSEQ multiplex PCR; TCRdb's copy keeps in-frame clones and lacks some. The data show approximately 150,000 clones, with around 80% seen just once and 4.9% held by the top ten. V was trimmed by 4 bases and J by 10 bases, leaving 8 bases between them. This CDR3 region has 12 residues. Germline V gives CDR1 MNHEY, CDR2 SVGAGI. Whole-study findings and limits: HLA alleles showed associations with around 15,000 TCR beta sequences in a later analysis, at a 0.05 false discovery rate. Among TCR beta chains of equal frequency, HLA-associated ones were more clonally expanded in a later analysis. DRB1 had the most TCR associations and HLA-C the fewest, a later analysis found, with rates varying by HLA locus.

The J gene is TRBJ1-6, the V gene TRBV6-5, with D maybe TRBD1 (5 bases). This sequence originates from a male donor in good health and CMV-seronegative. Input material: PBMCs. CDR3 DNA sequence: TGTGCCAGCAGTTCAAAGGGGTCACCCCTCCACTTT. Encoded protein: CASSSKGSPLHF.